The text below deals with one TCR beta chain. Its specificity is unknown. The data stem from a study of cytomegalovirus exposure and HLA in healthy donors. General study points: Later work found that TCR association rates differed between HLA loci; DRB1 had the most and HLA-C the fewest. When analyzed later, a missense DCLRE1C variant was found to be linked to TCR beta V- and J-gene trimming.

Amplification used 60 Vbeta primers and 13 Jbeta primers. Generated by immunoSEQ multiplex PCR, the TCRdb table keeps only in-frame clones and is missing some. The listing records tens of thousands of clones. Trimming cost V 6 bases and J 8 bases, with 26 bases left between them. CDR3 length: 17 amino acids. Germline V gene sequence: CDR1 MDHEN, CDR2 SYDVKM. V is TRBV28 and J is TRBJ1-5, with D perhaps TRBD1 (5 bases). The source material was PBMCs. The receptor comes from a man aged 40-55 years in good health and CMV-seropositive. The CDR3 is CASSSGGVGGMIKPQHF. The CDR3, as DNA: TGTGCCAGCAGCTCTGGAGGGGTTGGGGGGATGATCAAGCCCCAGCATTTT.